A single sample gave rise to the 2 T cell receptor beta chains below, sequenced in a study of CD8+CD57+ T cells in acquired aplastic anemia. Sequenced patients had shown CD8+CD57+ cell expansion by flow cytometry. Genomic DNA acted as the template from which TCR beta VDJ combination and CDR3 sequence profiling were carried out. Each CDR3 protein gets one entry after TCRdb re-called the reads with MiXCR. This table has about 180,000 distinct CDR3 sequences, around 48% appearing once. Source material: sorted CD4+, CD8+, or CD8+CD57+ T cells (not recorded which) from PBMCs. The source is a human donor with aplastic anemia.

A word on this clonotype: The final CDR3 position lacks the conserved phenylalanine or tryptophan, pointing to a likely read error. The V and J genes are TRBV28 and TRBJ1-2, with 7 bases fitting TRBD1. Trimming removed 6 bases from V and 5 bases from J; junction bases left unmatched: 6. In germline, CDR1 is MDHEN, CDR2 SYDVKM. CDR3 length: 13 amino acids. The CDR3 reads CASRGTAPYGYTS. The CDR3 DNA reads TGTGCCAGCAGGGGGACAGCCCCTTATGGCTACACCTCC.

The V gene is TRBV15, the J gene TRBJ2-1, with 11 nucleotides matching TRBD2. The V segment lost 6 bases and the J segment 9 bases; nucleotides outside the gene matches: 16. The CDR3 sequence is 17 residues long. Germline CDR1 LNHNV, CDR2 YYDKDF (reference sequence). The CDR3 is CATRGGLAGGALAEQFF. CDR3 DNA: TGTGCCACCAGAGGGGGGCTAGCGGGGGGTGCATTGGCTGAGCAGTTCTTC.